These 24 T cell receptor beta chains were all obtained from the same sample, sequenced in a study of blood T cell repertoires in COVID-19. The method was immunoSEQ multiplex PCR; TCRdb's version includes in-frame clones alone and lacks a portion of them. The data contain some 100,000 clones, 84% of them singletons. Source material: peripheral blood. The origin of the receptors is a woman aged 50 to 60 with acute or convalescent COVID-19.

V gene TRBV5-1 combines with J gene TRBJ1-3; D gene unclear. The CDR3 runs 13 residues. The V gene's germline CDR1 is SGHRS and CDR2 YFSETQ. The V gene lost 3 bases and the J gene lost 3 bases, with 7 bases spanning the gap. Written as DNA, the CDR3 is TGCGCCAGCAGCTCGGGGTATGGAAACACCATATATTTT. Protein: CASSSGYGNTIYF.

The gene calls are TRBV5-6 and TRBJ1-2; D not resolved. V lost 2 bases to trimming and J lost 4 bases, with 12 bases between them. Germline values: CDR1 SGHDT, CDR2 YYEEEE. The CDR3 consists of 14 residues. The CDR3 DNA sequence: TGTGCCAGCAGCTTTTCAGGCCGTTTCTATGGCTACACCTTC. Translation gives CASSFSGRFYGYTF. The whole variable domain, remainder taken from reference TRBV5-6 and TRBJ1-2, is DAGVTQSPTHLIKTRGQQVTLRCSPKSGHDTVSWYQQALGQGPQFIFQYYEEEERQRGNFPDRFSGHQFPNYSSELNVNALLLGDSALYLCASSFSGRFYGYTFGSGTRLTVV.

The genes are TRBV6-1 and TRBJ1-2; D is unresolved. The germline V gene has CDR1 MNHNS and CDR2 SASEGT. The CDR3 sequence is 12 residues long. V shed 3 bases and J shed 3 bases, with 5 bases lying between them. The CDR3 DNA sequence: TGTGCCAGCAGTGAGAGTCACTATGGCTACACCTTC. This encodes CASSESHYGYTF.

This chain connects TRBV3-1 (or the pseudogene TRBV3-2) to TRBJ1-2; maybe TRBD1 (6 bases). Trimming removed 1 base at V and 4 bases at J, with 13 bases between. The CDR3 is 15 amino acids. The germline V gene encodes CDR1 LGHDT and CDR2 YNNKEL (reference sequence). CDR3 sequence: CASSQVPGVSYGYTF. CDR3 nucleotide sequence: TGTGCCAGCAGCCAAGTGCCAGGGGTTTCCTATGGCTACACCTTC.

The CDR3 nucleotides are TGCGCCAGCAGCCGGATGGGACAGGGGAACACTGAAGCTTTCTTT. Its protein product is CASSRMGQGNTEAFF. The chain carries TRBV5-1 and TRBJ1-1, with 9 bases fitting TRBD1. The CDR3 has 15 amino acids. Germline V gives CDR1 SGHRS, CDR2 YFSETQ. V lost 4 bases to trimming and J lost 1 base; unmatched junction nucleotides: 5.

The genes are TRBV19 and TRBJ1-1; 8 bases agree with TRBD1. Losses at the gene ends were 3 bases for V and 1 base for J; bases not matched to a gene: 4. The CDR3 extends over 15 amino acids. CDR1 is LNHDA and CDR2 is SQIVND in the germline V gene (reference sequence). CDR3 residues: CASSMTGASNTEAFF. CDR3 bases: TGTGCCAGTAGTATGACAGGGGCTTCGAACACTGAAGCTTTCTTT.

The V and J genes are TRBV20-1 and TRBJ2-2; D is perhaps TRBD1 (5 bases). Germline V gene sequence: CDR1 DFQATT, CDR2 SNEGSKA (reference sequence). The CDR3 is made up of 13 amino acids. V was clipped by 3 bases and J by 4 bases, with 9 bases between them. The CDR3 is CSASQGATGELFF. CDR3 DNA: TGCAGTGCTAGTCAAGGGGCCACCGGGGAGCTGTTTTTT.

The chain has TRBV13 and TRBJ1-4; 7 bases are a match to TRBD1. V was pared by 4 bases and J by 0 bases, with 5 bases of the junction left unmatched. There are 16 residues in the CDR3. Germline CDR1 reads PRHDT; CDR2 reads FYEKMQ (reference sequence). The CDR3 DNA is TGTGCCAGCAGCTATCGACAGGGATCAACTAATGAAAAACTGTTTTTT. It specifies CASSYRQGSTNEKLFF.

This rearrangement joins TRBV27 to TRBJ1-4, with a weak D call TRBD1 (6 bases). V lost 4 bases to trimming and J lost 4 bases, with 16 bases between them. The CDR3 runs 16 residues. The germline gives CDR1 MNHEY, CDR2 SMNVEV (reference sequence). CDR3 in amino acids: CASSSTGPRGNEKLFF. For the CDR3, the DNA is TGTGCCAGCAGTTCCACAGGGCCCCGGGGTAATGAAAAACTGTTTTTT.

The chain combines TRBV9 with TRBJ2-7; possible D gene TRBD2, 5 bases. The CDR3 is 15 residues long. In germline, CDR1 is SGDLS, CDR2 YYNGEE. Trimming stripped 4 bases from V and 2 bases from J, with 16 bases between. The CDR3 DNA reads as TGTGCCAGCAGCTCCCGGACTGCCGGCACCTACGAGCAGTACTTC. This sequence encodes CASSSRTAGTYEQYF.

This sequence joins TRBV2 and TRBJ1-5; no clear D gene. Germline V gene sequence: CDR1 SNHLY, CDR2 FYNNEI. The germline V and J ends were trimmed by 2 bases and 1 base, with 9 bases remaining between them. This CDR3 spans 15 amino acids. The CDR3 loop is CASSEWVGSNQPQHF. The DNA of the CDR3 is TGTGCCAGCAGTGAATGGGTGGGCAGCAATCAGCCCCAGCATTTT.

This clone showed up just once. The chain employs TRBV15 and TRBJ1-1, with D perhaps TRBD1 (5 bases). The germline gives CDR1 LNHNV, CDR2 YYDKDF (reference sequence). The germline V and J ends were trimmed by 4 bases and 1 base, with 13 bases remaining between them. This CDR3 is 15 amino acids long. This CDR3 is CATSKRLTENTEAFF. In DNA form, the CDR3 reads TGTGCCACCAGCAAAAGGCTGACAGAGAACACTGAAGCTTTCTTT.

This chain joins TRBV7-6 and TRBJ1-3; TRBD1 agrees at 12 bases. Germline values: CDR1 SGHVS, CDR2 FNYEAQ. The CDR3 is 17 amino acids. V shed 2 bases, J shed 3 bases, and the junction held 5 bases outside the gene matches. The CDR3 spells CASSLLGQGAGGNTIYF. DNA of the CDR3: TGTGCCAGCAGCTTACTGGGACAGGGGGCAGGTGGAAACACCATATATTTT.

This chain joins TRBV4-1 and TRBJ2-7; D possibly corresponds to TRBD1 (6 bases). The CDR3 length is 15 residues. CDR1 and CDR2 from the germline V gene are MGHRA and YSYEKL. V was pared by 1 base and J by 3 bases, with 13 bases between. The CDR3 region has the DNA TGCGCCAGCAGCCAAGTCGACGACAGGCTCTACGAGCAGTACTTC. Residues: CASSQVDDRLYEQYF.

The chain recombines TRBV7-2 with TRBJ2-1, with TRBD2 matching 9 bases. CDR1 and CDR2 from the germline V gene are SGHTA and FQGNSA. The J segment lost 0 bases and the V segment lost 5 bases, leaving 8 bases of the junction unmatched. The CDR3 is 17 residues long. This CDR3 is CASSARLAASSYNEQFF. DNA of the CDR3: TGTGCCAGCAGCGCCCGACTAGCGGCGAGCTCCTACAATGAGCAGTTCTTC.

The chain combines TRBV5-1 with TRBJ2-7; D is perhaps TRBD2 (5 bases). CDR3 length equals 13 residues. Per germline, CDR1 SGHRS and CDR2 YFSETQ. V lost 0 bases and J 5 bases, leaving 9 bases between the germline ends. The CDR3 DNA sequence: TGCGCCAGCAGCTTGGGAGGGCTGAACGAGCAGTACTTC. It is translated as CASSLGGLNEQYF.

The rearrangement uses TRBV2 and TRBJ2-3; 8 positions match TRBD1. J gave up 1 base and V 5 bases, and 8 bases lay outside the gene matches. Germline-derived CDR1 and CDR2 are SNHLY and FYNNEI. The CDR3 covers 16 residues. In DNA, the CDR3 is TGTGCCAGCAGTTCAGGGGGCACCCGGGGCACAGATACGCAGTATTTT. This codes for CASSSGGTRGTDTQYF.

The chain uses TRBV9 and TRBJ1-6; 8 bases are a match to TRBD1. The CDR3 consists of 15 residues. V gave up 4 bases and J gave up 8 bases; unmatched junction bases: 8. Germline loops: CDR1 SGDLS, CDR2 YYNGEE. CDR3 DNA sequence: TGTGCCAGCAGCCAACGACAGGGGAAGGATTCACCCCTCCACTTT. Translation: CASSQRQGKDSPLHF.

The J gene is TRBJ1-2, the V gene TRBV7-9, with 7 bases that match TRBD1. CDR1 and CDR2 (germline): SEHNR, FQNEAQ (reference sequence). This CDR3 has 16 amino acids. Trimming removed 5 bases from V and 0 bases from J; junction bases left unmatched: 9. The chain's CDR3 is CASSPVPGQSNYGYTF. In DNA, the CDR3 is TGTGCCAGCAGCCCCGTCCCGGGACAGTCTAACTATGGCTACACCTTC.

The chain combines TRBV5-1 with TRBJ1-2, with D uncertain. Germline V gene sequence: CDR1 SGHRS, CDR2 YFSETQ. The germline V and J ends were trimmed by 0 bases and 2 bases, with 8 bases remaining between them. This CDR3 comprises 14 residues. The CDR3 loop is CASSLDGINYGYTF. CDR3 DNA sequence: TGCGCCAGCAGCTTGGACGGGATAAACTATGGCTACACCTTC.

The V gene is TRBV19, the J gene TRBJ1-2, with 8 bases lining up with TRBD1. Germline-derived CDR1 and CDR2 are LNHDA and SQIVND (reference sequence). The CDR3 covers 17 residues. V shed 5 bases and J 7 bases; nucleotides not matched to a gene: 18. The CDR3 is CASSVPSGQGPKSGYTF. The CDR3 coding sequence is TGTGCCAGTAGTGTCCCTTCCGGACAGGGACCCAAGTCTGGCTACACCTTC.

CDR3 in amino acids: CASSPGASSGSYTF. CDR3 DNA: TGCGCCAGCAGCCCGGGAGCGTCCAGCGGTAGCTACACCTTC. This chain links TRBV5-1 with TRBJ1-2; D uncertain. V lost 4 bases to trimming and J lost 9 bases, with 19 bases between them. Germline loops: CDR1 SGHRS, CDR2 YFSETQ. The CDR3 spans 14 residues.

V usage is TRBV6-4 and J usage is TRBJ1-6; possible D gene TRBD1, 5 bases. The CDR3 covers 15 residues. Deletions cut 6 bases from V and 10 bases from J, with 19 bases between. Germline CDR1 reads MRHNA; CDR2 reads SNTAGT. Here the CDR3 reads CASSNLPGGGSPLHF. In DNA, the CDR3 is TGTGCCAGCAGCAACCTCCCCGGGGGTGGCTCACCCCTCCACTTT.

The chain couples TRBV23-1 to TRBJ2-1; D is ambiguous. TRBV23-1 is designated an ORF whose function remains uncertain. CDR3 size: 17 residues. Trimming shortened V by 3 bases and J by 0 bases, and 15 bases separated the two germline ends. As DNA, the CDR3 is TGCGCCAGCAGTCACCCCCAAGAATCGAGCTCCTACAATGAGCAGTTCTTC. This encodes CASSHPQESSSYNEQFF.